This T cell receptor (beta chain) was recorded in a study of T cell changes during pregnancy in multiple sclerosis. Profiled with immunoSEQ multiplex PCR; TCRdb holds only in-frame clones, not every one. The table shows 50,000 to 60,000 clones, with 75% to 95% occurring only once. This CDR3 has 12 amino acids. The germline V and J ends were trimmed by 8 bases and 8 bases, with 15 bases remaining between them. CDR1 and CDR2 (germline): MGHDK, SYGVNS. The chain joins TRBV25-1 to TRBJ1-2; D remains ambiguous. Material: peripheral blood, obtained in the first trimester of pregnancy. The clonotype was recovered from a female donor in good health, enrolled as a control in a pregnancy study. The DNA for the CDR3 is TGTGCCAGCGCATCAGGTGCGGGAGGCTACACCTTC. Amino acid sequence: CASASGAGGYTF.